One TCR beta chain is described in this entry. Some clones are missing from TCRdb's copy, which holds only in-frame ones; the method was immunoSEQ multiplex PCR. The top ten clones hold 7.5% of a sample with 260,000 or so clones, 75% to 85% of them seen once. Germline-derived CDR1 and CDR2 are SEHNR and FQNEAQ (reference sequence). This CDR3 region has 13 residues. The V end was cut by 0 bases, the J end by 11 bases, with 13 bases between. The data stem from a study of blood T cell repertoires in COVID-19. The sample was peripheral blood. The chain recombines TRBV7-9 with TRBJ1-1; the D gene is possibly TRBD1 (6 bases). The TCR sequence derives from a woman of 80 years or more with COVID-19, enrolled during active disease. CDR3 sequence reads: CASSLAQGSKAFF. Here the CDR3 DNA reads TGTGCCAGCAGCTTAGCACAGGGATCAAAGGCTTTCTTT.